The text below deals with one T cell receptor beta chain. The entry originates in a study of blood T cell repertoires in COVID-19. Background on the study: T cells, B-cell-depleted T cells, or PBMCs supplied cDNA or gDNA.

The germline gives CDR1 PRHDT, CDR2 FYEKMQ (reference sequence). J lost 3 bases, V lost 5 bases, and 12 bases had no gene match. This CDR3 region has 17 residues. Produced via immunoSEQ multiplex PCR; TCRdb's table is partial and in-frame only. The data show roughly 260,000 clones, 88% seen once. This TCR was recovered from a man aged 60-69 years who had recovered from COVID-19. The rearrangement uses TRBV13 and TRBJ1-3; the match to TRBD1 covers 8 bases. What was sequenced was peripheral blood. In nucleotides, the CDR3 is TGTGCCAGCAGCGCGCGTGGACAGGGCCTTTTTGGAAACACCATATATTTT. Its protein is CASSARGQGLFGNTIYF.